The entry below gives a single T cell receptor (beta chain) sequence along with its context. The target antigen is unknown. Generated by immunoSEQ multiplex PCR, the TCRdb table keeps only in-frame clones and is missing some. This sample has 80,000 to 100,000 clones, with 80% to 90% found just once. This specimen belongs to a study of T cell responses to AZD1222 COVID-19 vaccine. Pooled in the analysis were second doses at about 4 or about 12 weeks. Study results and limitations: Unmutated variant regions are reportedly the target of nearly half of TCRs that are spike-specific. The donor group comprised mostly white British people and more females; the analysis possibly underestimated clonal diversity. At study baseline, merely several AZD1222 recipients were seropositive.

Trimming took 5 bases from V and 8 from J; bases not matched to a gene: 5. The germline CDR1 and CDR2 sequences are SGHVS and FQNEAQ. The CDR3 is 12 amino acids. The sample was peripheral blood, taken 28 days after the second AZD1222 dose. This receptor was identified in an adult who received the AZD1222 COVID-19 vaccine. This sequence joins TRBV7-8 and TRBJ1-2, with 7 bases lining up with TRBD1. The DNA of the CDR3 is TGTGCCAGCAGCCAGGGGGTGGGCGGCTACACCTTC. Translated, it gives CASSQGVGGYTF.